The rows below give T cell receptor beta chains drawn from one sample of a study of post-analysis software for immune sequencing data. TCRdb passed the PCR reads through MiXCR, listing each CDR3 protein once. In the table there are about 770,000 distinct CDR3 sequences, under 60% of which are singletons. The sample taken for sequencing was blood. Source of these receptors: a girl under 18 with multiple sclerosis. CDR3s include the opening cysteine and the closing phenylalanine or tryptophan. Each record gives: CDR3 protein, V gene.

CDR3aa: CASSSLVSVRRRSYNEQFF
v_gene: TRBV7-3

CDR3aa: CASSEGTGPSPLHF
v_gene: TRBV6-1

CDR3aa: CATSDPRTSQETQYF
v_gene: TRBV24-1

CDR3aa: CASSYTTPYEQYF
v_gene: TRBV6-2/TRBV6-3

CDR3aa: CAISGGPSYNSPLHF
v_gene: TRBV6-6

CDR3aa: CASSSERTGTYEQYF
v_gene: TRBV7-9

CDR3aa: CSAQRGNEQFF
v_gene: TRBV20-1

CDR3aa: CASSPPDQPQHF
v_gene: TRBV7-2

CDR3aa: CAISETSMFYNEQFF
v_gene: TRBV10-3

CDR3aa: CSVDQGRETQYF
v_gene: TRBV29-1

CDR3aa: CASRARAFSPQETQYF
v_gene: TRBV2

CDR3aa: CASSLRAGGLRLEQYF
v_gene: TRBV27

CDR3aa: CAIRTGQDYNEQFF
v_gene: TRBV10-3

CDR3aa: CSMTGLLAKNIQYF
v_gene: TRBV29-1

CDR3aa: CASGSQMDEKLFF
v_gene: TRBV12-3/TRBV12-4

CDR3aa: CASTRSSGSRKDEQFF
v_gene: TRBV6-6

CDR3aa: CASSSSTGVPRETQYF
v_gene: TRBV7-9

CDR3aa: CASSQGVHYGYTF
v_gene: TRBV4-3

CDR3aa: CASSYLTEQETQYF
v_gene: TRBV6-2/TRBV6-3

CDR3aa: CASSQDPQAYNEQFF
v_gene: TRBV4-1

CDR3aa: CASSLKQRTDTQYF
v_gene: TRBV7-3

CDR3aa: CASRWEGGYEQYF
v_gene: TRBV2

CDR3aa: CATRGPSGRGYEQFF
v_gene: TRBV24-1

CDR3aa: CASSLLAGDSYNEQFF
v_gene: TRBV5-6

CDR3aa: CASSPPGGSNTEAFF
v_gene: TRBV13

CDR3aa: CATSDSRDTDTQYF
v_gene: TRBV24-1

CDR3aa: CASTIAPGQILYGQYF
v_gene: TRBV6-2/TRBV6-3

CDR3aa: CATQGGAKNIQYF
v_gene: TRBV24-1

CDR3aa: CSAKHPTGMNEQFF
v_gene: TRBV20-1

CDR3aa: CASSPYGGDWATQYF
v_gene: TRBV7-3